This T cell receptor (beta chain) was sequenced during a study of control samples from healthy donors and cancer patients (dated by TCRdb to 2018 to 2020). The library was obtained by the immunoSEQ multiplex PCR assay. TCRdb carries this immuneACCESS record with in-frame sequences only. Its versions omit some clonotypes, under half of them owing to an unresolved V gene in the studies checked, with the rest unexplained. The sample data list 80,000 or so clones, and roughly 92% of these were observed just once. 4.5% to 7.5% of the sample lies in the top ten. Trimming accounts for 0 bases at V and 7 bases at J, while the number of junction bases matched to no gene is 7. CDR1 is given as SGHRS and CDR2 as YFSETQ, both from the germline V gene. Including the terminal cysteine and phenylalanine, the CDR3 comprises 16 residues. The retained sequence is limited to the CDR3, 48 bases, with the frame set at the first base.

On this clone itself: The antigen it binds to is not known. No base qualities exist here, and no much larger clone lies one base off it.

This clonotype was obtained from a woman aged 55 to 70 in good health. The V and J segments used are TRBV5-1 and TRBJ2-7; a stretch of 13 junction bases matches TRBD2. Input material: blood. The CDR3 in this case is CASSLGGLAGVGEQYF. The base sequence is TGCGCCAGCAGCTTGGGTGGACTAGCGGGAGTGGGTGAGCAGTACTTC.